This TCR beta chain was captured in a study of blood T cell repertoires in COVID-19. The method was immunoSEQ multiplex PCR; TCRdb's version includes in-frame clones alone and lacks a portion of them. The data contain some 190,000 clones, more than 75% of them singletons. Germline CDR1 reads MNHEY; CDR2 reads SMNVEV (reference sequence). V was pared by 4 bases and J by 6 bases, with 10 bases of the junction left unmatched. The CDR3 length is 16 residues. This receptor was obtained from a man aged 55 to 70 who had been exposed to COVID-19. The rearrangement joins TRBV27 to TRBJ2-2; 8 bases align to TRBD2. Sequenced: PBMCs or T cells enriched from blood (not recorded which). Here the CDR3 DNA reads TGTGCCAGCAGTTGGCGGGTGGGACTAGGCGCCGGGGAGCTGTTTTTT. As protein: CASSWRVGLGAGELFF.